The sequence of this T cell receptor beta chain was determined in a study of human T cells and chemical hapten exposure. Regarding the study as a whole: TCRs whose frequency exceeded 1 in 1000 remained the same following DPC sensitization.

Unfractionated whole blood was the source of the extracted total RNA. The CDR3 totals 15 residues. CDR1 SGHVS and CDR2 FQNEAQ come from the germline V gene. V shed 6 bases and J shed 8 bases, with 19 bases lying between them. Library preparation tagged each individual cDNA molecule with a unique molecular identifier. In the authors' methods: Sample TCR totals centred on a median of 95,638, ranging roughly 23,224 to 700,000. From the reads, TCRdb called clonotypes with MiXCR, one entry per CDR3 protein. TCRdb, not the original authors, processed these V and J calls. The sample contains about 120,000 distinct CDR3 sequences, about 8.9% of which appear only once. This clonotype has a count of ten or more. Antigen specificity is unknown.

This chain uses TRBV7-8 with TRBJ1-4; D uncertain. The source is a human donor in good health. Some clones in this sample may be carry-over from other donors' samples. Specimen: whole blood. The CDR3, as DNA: TGTGCCAGCAGGAAGCGGGATTCGGGCGGGGAAAAACTGTTTTTT. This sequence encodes CASRKRDSGGEKLFF.